This T cell receptor (beta chain) was identified in a study of early T cells in non-severe SARS-CoV-2 infection. CDR1 is SGHRS and CDR2 is YFSETQ in the germline V gene. Trimming shortened V by 1 base and J by 5 bases, and 9 bases separated the two germline ends. The CDR3 sequence is 14 residues long. This clonotype was observed a few times. MiXCR was run by TCRdb on the 5' RACE reads, yielding one entry per CDR3 protein. Here the sample spans about 34,000 distinct CDR3 sequences, 5% to 6% being singletons. This chain joins TRBV5-1 and TRBJ1-4; a possible D gene is TRBD1 (5 bases). The sequenced sample consisted of whole blood. The receptor was isolated from an adult who was a healthcare worker with PCR-confirmed SARS-CoV-2 infection or an uninfected control (not recorded which). Written as DNA, the CDR3 is TGCGCCAGCAGCTTGACAGGACCAAATGAAAAACTGTTTTTT. Translation gives CASSLTGPNEKLFF.